This entry lists 24 T cell receptor beta chains sequenced from one sample in a study of long-term antiretroviral therapy in people with HIV. Version v3.0 of the immunoSEQ assay ran at survey level. Sequenced by immunoSEQ multiplex PCR; TCRdb stores in-frame clones only, minus some. The repertoire holds over 15,000 clones, with 91% as singletons. The sample in question was unsorted PBMCs, obtained 0.3 years after starting antiretroviral therapy. All receptors derive from a man aged 60-69 years with HIV.

The V gene is TRBV19, the J gene TRBJ1-5; TRBD1 agrees at 8 bases. V was clipped by 5 bases and J by 6 bases; unmatched bases: 6. Per the germline V gene, CDR1 is LNHDA and CDR2 is SQIVND (reference sequence). This CDR3 contains 14 residues. The CDR3 DNA reads TGTGCCAGTAGTGCCGGGACAGGAGGTCAGCCCCAGCATTTT. Translating gives CASSAGTGGQPQHF.

This rearrangement joins TRBV5-1 to TRBJ2-5, with D possibly matching TRBD1 (6 bases). Trimming cost V 4 bases and J 2 bases, with 21 bases left between them. The germline CDR1 and CDR2 sequences are SGHRS and YFSETQ. This CDR3 is 17 amino acids long. The CDR3 region is CASSGKTVGAAQETQYF. The CDR3 nucleotides read TGCGCCAGCAGCGGAAAGACAGTGGGGGCGGCACAAGAGACCCAGTACTTC.

V is TRBV19 and J is TRBJ2-3; TRBD1 matches 7 bases. The CDR3 extends over 16 amino acids. The germline V gene encodes CDR1 LNHDA and CDR2 SQIVND (reference sequence). The V segment lost 6 bases and the J segment 0 bases; nucleotides outside the gene matches: 9. CDR3 sequence (DNA): TGTGCCAGTAGCGGGGCGGCAGGGGGAAGCACAGATACGCAGTATTTT. Translation gives CASSGAAGGSTDTQYF.

V usage is TRBV7-2 and J usage is TRBJ2-5; a weak D match, TRBD2 (6 bases). This CDR3 comprises 15 residues. V was trimmed by 7 bases and J by 4 bases, leaving 19 bases between them. Germline V CDR1 and CDR2: SGHTA, FQGNSA. This chain's CDR3 is CASTKRAGQGETQYF. CDR3 nucleotides: TGTGCCAGCACCAAAAGGGCGGGGCAGGGAGAGACCCAGTACTTC.

This clone has just one count. The J gene is TRBJ2-5, the V gene TRBV7-3; the D is unclear. Germline V gene sequence: CDR1 SGHTA, CDR2 FQGTGA. CDR3 length: 14 amino acids. Trimming left V 5 bases short and J 3 bases short, with 13 bases between. The CDR3 is CASSPTPREETQYF. Here the CDR3 DNA reads TGTGCCAGCAGCCCAACCCCTAGAGAAGAGACCCAGTACTTC.

Concerning this clone itself: Other nucleotide sequences in the sample specify the same CDR3. The chain has TRBV7-9 and TRBJ2-5; D unresolved. Germline assignment: CDR1 SEHNR and CDR2 FQNEAQ (reference sequence). This CDR3 is 11 amino acids long. V dropped 2 bases and J dropped 4 bases, with 2 bases sitting between them. The CDR3, as DNA: TGTGCCAGCAGCTTACTAGAGACCCAGTACTTC. It translates to CASSLLETQYF.

The CDR3 sequence is CASRHKQPIHGYTF. The CDR3 coding sequence is TGTGCCAGCAGACACAAACAACCCATACATGGCTACACCTTC. This chain joins TRBV6-1 and TRBJ1-2; D not resolved. The CDR3 runs to 14 residues. Trimming pared 6 bases from V and 6 bases from J, leaving 17 bases between. Germline lookup yields CDR1 MNHNS and CDR2 SASEGT.

This rearrangement joins TRBV7-9 to TRBJ2-3, with D unresolved. This CDR3 contains 13 residues. Trimming removed 6 bases from V and 2 bases from J, with 9 bases in between. CDR1 SEHNR and CDR2 FQNEAQ come from the germline V gene (reference sequence). The CDR3 DNA reads TGTGCCAGCAGTCCGCTGGACACAGATACGCAGTATTTT. Protein: CASSPLDTDTQYF.

The rearrangement links TRBV28 to TRBJ2-7; TRBD2 might be the D (7 bases). The germline gives CDR1 MDHEN, CDR2 SYDVKM. V lost 5 bases to trimming and J lost 3 bases, with 20 bases between them. The CDR3 has 16 amino acids. Written as DNA, the CDR3 is TGTGCCAGCAGTCCCTGGGGAGGGGGTGACGACTACGAGCAGTACTTC. Translation gives CASSPWGGGDDYEQYF.

This chain connects TRBV19 to TRBJ1-3; the D gene is possibly TRBD1 (6 bases). Germline V CDR1 and CDR2: LNHDA, SQIVND (reference sequence). Trimming removed 3 bases from V and 0 bases from J, with 9 bases in between. The CDR3 covers 15 residues. The CDR3 DNA follows: TGTGCCAGTAGTATTGGACAGACCTCTGGAAACACCATATATTTT. Residues: CASSIGQTSGNTIYF.

V usage is TRBV2 and J usage is TRBJ2-7; no definite D call. The V and J ends lost 5 bases and 9 bases respectively, with 11 bases between them. The CDR3 is made up of 11 amino acids. Germline V CDR1 and CDR2: SNHLY, FYNNEI. Here the CDR3 reads CASSTRPVQYF. CDR3 DNA: TGTGCCAGCAGTACGAGACCGGTGCAGTACTTC. Based on the CDR3 plus reference TRBV2 and TRBJ2-7, the full variable domain is EPEVTQTPSHQVTQMGQEVILRCVPISNHLYFYWYRQILGQKVEFLVSFYNNEISEKSEIFDDQFSVERPDGSNFTLKIRSTKLEDSAMYFCASSTRPVQYFGPGTRLTVT.

With regard to this clone: A read error may account for a junction end that differs from germline. The chain joins TRBV5-3 to TRBJ2-7; 8 bases line up with TRBD2. TRBV5-3 carries the ORF label, with uncertain function. The CDR3 consists of 15 residues. CDR3 nucleotides: TGTGCCAGCAGCTTGACGGGGGGGCCGGCCTACGAGCAGTACTTC. Protein product: CASSLTGGPAYEQYF.

The DNA for the CDR3 is TGCGCCAGCGGACAGGGGGCGAGAGGAGAGACCCAGTACTTC. This codes for CASGQGARGETQYF. The chain links TRBV4-1 to TRBJ2-5, with 11 bases identical to TRBD1. After removal of 8 bases from V and 4 bases from J, the junction contained 6 bases not matched to a gene. Germline V gives CDR1 MGHRA, CDR2 YSYEKL. The length of the CDR3 is 14 residues.

V is TRBV19 and J is TRBJ2-1; D gene uncertain. The V and J ends lost 3 bases and 8 bases respectively, with 11 bases between them. Germline V gives CDR1 LNHDA, CDR2 SQIVND (reference sequence). The CDR3 totals 13 residues. DNA of the CDR3: TGTGCCAGTAGTATGGCTACGGTGGATGAGCAGTTCTTC. It translates to CASSMATVDEQFF.

The gene calls are TRBV14 and TRBJ1-2; 7 positions agree with TRBD1. V was clipped by 0 bases and J by 9 bases; unmatched bases: 4. In germline, CDR1 is SGHDN, CDR2 FVKESK. The CDR3 sequence is 13 residues long. Here the CDR3 reads CASSQDRGLSYTF. CDR3 coding DNA: TGTGCCAGCAGCCAAGATAGGGGGCTCAGCTACACCTTC.

The chain recombines TRBV7-3 with TRBJ2-1; D gene ambiguous. Looked up from germline, CDR1 is SGHTA and CDR2 is FQGTGA. The CDR3 consists of 12 residues. Trimming left V 5 bases short and J 10 bases short, with 12 bases between. The CDR3 DNA sequence: TGTGCCAGCAGCACGACCGGAAGCGAGCAGTTCTTC. Its translation is CASSTTGSEQFF. Together with reference TRBV7-3 and TRBJ2-1, the CDR3 gives the full variable domain: GAGVSQTPSNKVTEKGKYVELRCDPISGHTALYWYRQSLGQGPEFLIYFQGTGAADDSGLPNDRFFAVRPEGSVSTLKIQRTERGDSAVYLCASSTTGSEQFFGPGTRLTVL.

This clone is a singleton in its sample. The gene calls are TRBV28 and TRBJ2-7; TRBD2 matches 7 bases. The junction had 11 bases not matched to a gene; V was cut back by 3 bases and J by 3 bases. CDR1 is MDHEN, CDR2 SYDVKM, per germline. This CDR3 has 16 residues. CDR3 bases: TGTGCCAGCAGTTTGGGTGGCGGGGGAGGAGTCTACGAGCAGTACTTC. Its protein product is CASSLGGGGGVYEQYF.

The chain recombines TRBV20-1 with TRBJ2-7; TRBD1 matches 7 bases. V was clipped by 6 bases and J by 12 bases; unmatched bases: 11. CDR3 length equals 11 residues. Germline-derived CDR1 and CDR2 are DFQATT and SNEGSKA (reference sequence). The CDR3 reads CSALRSGQLYF. The CDR3 DNA reads TGCAGTGCCCTGAGGTCGGGACAGTTGTACTTC.

This chain joins TRBV5-1 and TRBJ2-7; D is perhaps TRBD1 (6 bases). The CDR3 spans 15 residues. Trimming took 0 bases from V and 3 from J, leaving 13 bases between them. Germline CDR1 is SGHRS and CDR2 is YFSETQ. This CDR3 reads CASSLGQVAGYEQYF. The CDR3, as DNA: TGCGCCAGCAGCTTGGGACAGGTCGCGGGCTACGAGCAGTACTTC.

V usage is TRBV10-3 and J usage is TRBJ2-3; the match to TRBD2 covers 8 bases. The CDR3 is 15 residues long. V shed 4 bases, J shed 6 bases, and the junction held 9 bases outside the gene matches. Germline V gives CDR1 ENHRY, CDR2 SYGVKD. The DNA of the CDR3 is TGTGCCATCAGTGGCCCTAGCGGGCCCGGGGATACGCAGTATTTT. Amino acids: CAISGPSGPGDTQYF.

This clone was seen once. The CDR3 DNA reads TGTGCCATCAGGGGGACGGACTATGGCTACACCTTC. It encodes CAIRGTDYGYTF. V and J are TRBV10-3 and TRBJ1-2; weak D call: TRBD1 (5 bases). V gave up 6 bases and J gave up 3 bases, with 8 bases separating them. This CDR3 region has 12 residues. Germline V gene sequence: CDR1 ENHRY, CDR2 SYGVKD.

This clone came up a few times. The chain couples TRBV2 to TRBJ2-2; 9 bases map to TRBD2. V lost 0 bases and J lost 7; bases outside the gene matches: 0. The germline V gene encodes CDR1 SNHLY and CDR2 FYNNEI. This CDR3 comprises 14 residues. CDR3 sequence reads: CASSEASGSGELFF. The CDR3 bases are TGTGCCAGCAGTGAAGCTAGCGGGAGCGGGGAGCTGTTTTTT.

The V gene is TRBV9, the J gene TRBJ1-1, with D unresolved. This CDR3 has 13 amino acids. With 3 bases removed from V and 5 bases from J, the gap between germline ends came to 11 bases. Germline V gene lookup returns CDR1 SGDLS and CDR2 YYNGEE. CDR3 residues: CASSERAGTEAFF. CDR3 in DNA: TGTGCCAGCAGCGAGAGGGCGGGGACTGAAGCTTTCTTT.

This rearrangement joins TRBV30 to TRBJ1-6; 9 bases are shared with TRBD1. This CDR3 comprises 14 residues. V was clipped by 2 bases and J by 7 bases; unmatched bases: 3. CDR1 GTSNPN and CDR2 SVGIG come from the germline V gene (reference sequence). The CDR3 reads CAWSTGQGNSPLHF. The CDR3 region has the DNA TGTGCCTGGAGTACGGGACAGGGCAATTCACCCCTCCACTTT.